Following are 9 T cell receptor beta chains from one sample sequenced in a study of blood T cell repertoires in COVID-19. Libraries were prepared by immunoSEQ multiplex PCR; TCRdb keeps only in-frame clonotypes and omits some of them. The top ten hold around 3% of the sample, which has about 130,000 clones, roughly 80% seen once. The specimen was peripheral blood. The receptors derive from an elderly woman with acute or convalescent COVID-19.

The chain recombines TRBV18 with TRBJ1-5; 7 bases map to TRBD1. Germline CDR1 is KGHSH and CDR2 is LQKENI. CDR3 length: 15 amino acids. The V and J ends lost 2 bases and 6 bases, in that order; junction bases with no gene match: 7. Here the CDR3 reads CASSPSKTGSQPQHF. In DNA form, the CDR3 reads TGTGCCAGCTCACCATCTAAGACAGGGAGTCAGCCCCAGCATTTT.

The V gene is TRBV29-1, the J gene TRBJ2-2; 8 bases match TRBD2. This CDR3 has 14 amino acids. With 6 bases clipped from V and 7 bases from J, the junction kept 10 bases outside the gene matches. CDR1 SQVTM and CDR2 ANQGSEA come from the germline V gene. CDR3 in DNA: TGCAGCGTGCGCGGGCGGGGGGCTGTCGGGGAGCTGTTTTTT. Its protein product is CSVRGRGAVGELFF.

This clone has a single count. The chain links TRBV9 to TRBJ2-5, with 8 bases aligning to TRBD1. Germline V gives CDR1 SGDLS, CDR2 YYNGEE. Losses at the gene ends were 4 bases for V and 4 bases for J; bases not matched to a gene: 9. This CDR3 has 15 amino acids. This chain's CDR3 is CASSLQGAVRETQYF. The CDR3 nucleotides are TGTGCCAGCAGCCTGCAGGGGGCCGTGAGAGAGACCCAGTACTTC.

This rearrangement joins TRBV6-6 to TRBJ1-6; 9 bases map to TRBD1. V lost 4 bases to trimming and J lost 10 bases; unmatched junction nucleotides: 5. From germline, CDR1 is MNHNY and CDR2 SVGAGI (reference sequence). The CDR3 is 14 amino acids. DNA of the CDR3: TGTGCCAGCAGTTTTAGGACAGGGGTGTCACCCCTCCACTTT. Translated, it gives CASSFRTGVSPLHF.

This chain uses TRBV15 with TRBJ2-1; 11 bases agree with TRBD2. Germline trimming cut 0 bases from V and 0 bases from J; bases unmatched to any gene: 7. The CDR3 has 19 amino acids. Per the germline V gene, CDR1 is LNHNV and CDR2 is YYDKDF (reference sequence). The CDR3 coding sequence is TGTGCCACCAGCAGAGATGCCCGACTAGCGGGGAGCTCCTACAATGAGCAGTTCTTC. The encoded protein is CATSRDARLAGSSYNEQFF.

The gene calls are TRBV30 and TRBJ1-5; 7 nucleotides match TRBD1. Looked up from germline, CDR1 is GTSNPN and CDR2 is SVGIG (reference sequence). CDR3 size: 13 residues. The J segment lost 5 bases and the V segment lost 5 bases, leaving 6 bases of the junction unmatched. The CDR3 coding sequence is TGTGCCTGGGGCAACAGGGGCGATCAGCCCCAGCATTTT. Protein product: CAWGNRGDQPQHF.

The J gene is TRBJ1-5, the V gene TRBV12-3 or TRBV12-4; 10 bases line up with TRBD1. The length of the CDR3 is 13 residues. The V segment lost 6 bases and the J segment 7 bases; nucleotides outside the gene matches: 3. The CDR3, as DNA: TGTGCCAGCAGGGGGACAGGGGACCAGCCCCAGCATTTT. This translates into CASRGTGDQPQHF.

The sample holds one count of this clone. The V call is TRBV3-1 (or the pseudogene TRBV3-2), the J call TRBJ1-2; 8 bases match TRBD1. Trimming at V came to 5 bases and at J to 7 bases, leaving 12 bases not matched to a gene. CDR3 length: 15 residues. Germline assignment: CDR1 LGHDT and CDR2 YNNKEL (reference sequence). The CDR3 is CASSTQGATTGGYTF. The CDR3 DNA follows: TGTGCCAGCAGCACCCAGGGGGCAACTACTGGTGGCTACACCTTC.

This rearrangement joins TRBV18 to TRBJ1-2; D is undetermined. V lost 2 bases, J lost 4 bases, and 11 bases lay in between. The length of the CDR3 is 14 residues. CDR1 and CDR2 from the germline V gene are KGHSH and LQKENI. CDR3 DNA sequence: TGTGCCAGCTCACCATATCAGGAAAGCTATGGCTACACCTTC. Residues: CASSPYQESYGYTF.